The source of this T cell receptor beta chain is a study of T cell repertoires in cytomegalovirus infection. TCRdb reprocessed the reads with MiXCR, giving one entry per CDR3 protein. The sample shows fewer than 850,000 distinct CDR3 sequences, 25% to 35% of them seen only once. V shed 8 bases and J 2 bases; nucleotides not matched to a gene: 3. CDR1 MNHEY and CDR2 SMNVEV come from the germline V gene (reference sequence). The CDR3 is made up of 14 amino acids. This clonotype was seen a few times. Its antigen is unknown. This sequence originates from a human donor in good health (CMV status not recorded). Some clones in this sample may be carry-over from other donors' samples. The rearrangement uses TRBV27 and TRBJ2-1; TRBD2 agrees at 10 bases. The sequencing used cultured CD8+ T cells from PBMCs, collected from culture after CMV antigen stimulation. CDR3 bases: TGTGCCAGCCATAGCGGGGGGACCTACAATGAGCAGTTCTTC. Amino acid sequence: CASHSGGTYNEQFF.